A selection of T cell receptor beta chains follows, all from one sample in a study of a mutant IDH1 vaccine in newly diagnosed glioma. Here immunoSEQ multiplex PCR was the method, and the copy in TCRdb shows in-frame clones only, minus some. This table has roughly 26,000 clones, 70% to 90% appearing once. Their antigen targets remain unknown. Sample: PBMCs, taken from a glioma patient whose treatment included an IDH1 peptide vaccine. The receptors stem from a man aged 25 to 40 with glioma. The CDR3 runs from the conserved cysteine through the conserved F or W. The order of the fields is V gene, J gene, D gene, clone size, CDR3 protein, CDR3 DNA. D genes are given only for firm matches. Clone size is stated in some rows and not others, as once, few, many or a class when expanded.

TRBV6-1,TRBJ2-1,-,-,CASSEQGGGEQFF,TGTGCCAGCAGTGAACAGGGGGGGGGTGAGCAGTTCTTC
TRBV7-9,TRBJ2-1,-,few,CASSLGGTENNEQFF,TGTGCCAGCAGCTTAGGAGGGACGGAAAACAATGAGCAGTTCTTC
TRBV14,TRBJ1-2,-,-,CASSPLGGANYGYTF,TGTGCCAGCAGCCCCCTAGGGGGGGCTAACTATGGCTACACCTTC
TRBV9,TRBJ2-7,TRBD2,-,CASSVEGSGSLRQYF,TGTGCCAGCAGCGTAGAAGGTAGCGGGAGCCTAAGGCAGTACTTC
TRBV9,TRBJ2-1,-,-,CASSVVARGDEQFF,TGTGCCAGCAGCGTAGTCGCCAGGGGAGATGAGCAGTTCTTC
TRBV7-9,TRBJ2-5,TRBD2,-,CASRGERGGQETQYF,TGTGCCAGCAGAGGGGAGAGGGGAGGGCAAGAGACCCAGTACTTC
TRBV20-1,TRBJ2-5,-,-,CSAQYQETQYF,TGCAGTGCCCAGTACCAAGAGACCCAGTACTTC
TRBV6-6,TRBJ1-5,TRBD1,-,CASSRTGNSNQPQHF,TGTGCCAGCAGTAGGACAGGGAATAGCAATCAGCCCCAGCATTTT
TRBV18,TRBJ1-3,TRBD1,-,CASSPTGTGTPRAGNTIYF,TGTGCCAGCTCACCAACCGGGACAGGTACCCCACGCGCTGGAAACACCATATATTTT
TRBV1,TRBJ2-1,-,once,CTSSQGTGLAGIYNEQFF,TGCACCAGCAGCCAAGGGACGGGACTAGCGGGAATTTACAATGAGCAGTTCTTC
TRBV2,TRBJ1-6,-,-,CATSSSGRPNSPLHF,TGTGCCACATCGAGTTCGGGACGCCCAAATTCACCCCTCCACTTT
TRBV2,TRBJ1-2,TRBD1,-,CASSGQGYGYTF,TGTGCCAGCAGTGGACAGGGCTATGGCTACACCTTC
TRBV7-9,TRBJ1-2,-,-,CASSLTYGYTF,TGTGCCAGCAGCTTGACCTATGGCTACACCTTC
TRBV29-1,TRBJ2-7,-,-,CSAVQGWSSYEQYF,TGCAGCGCCGTACAGGGTTGGAGCTCCTACGAGCAGTACTTC
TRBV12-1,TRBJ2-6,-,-,CASSWRSFCSYF,TGTGCCAGCAGCTGGCGTAGTTTCTGCTCCTATTTC
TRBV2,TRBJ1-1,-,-,CASTEGTEAFF,TGTGCCAGTACAGAGGGCACTGAAGCTTTCTTT
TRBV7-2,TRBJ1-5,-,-,CASSSDPPQPQHF,TGTGCCAGCAGCTCCGACCCCCCCCAGCCCCAGCATTTT
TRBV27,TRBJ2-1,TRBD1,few,CASSWGTGGLQFF,TGTGCCAGCAGTTGGGGGACAGGGGGCTTGCAGTTCTTC
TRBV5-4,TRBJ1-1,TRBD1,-,CASSLYVGQGGTEAFF,TGTGCCAGCAGCTTGTATGTGGGACAGGGGGGCACTGAAGCTTTCTTT
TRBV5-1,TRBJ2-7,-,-,CASSLQGSDEQYF,TGCGCCAGCAGCTTACAAGGGTCCGACGAGCAGTACTTC
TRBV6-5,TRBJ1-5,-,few,CASSQDSYSNQPQHF,TGTGCCAGCAGTCAAGACAGCTATAGCAATCAGCCCCAGCATTTT
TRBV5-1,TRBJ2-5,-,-,CASSNPTRQETQYF,TGCGCCAGCAGCAACCCGACTAGACAAGAGACCCAGTACTTC
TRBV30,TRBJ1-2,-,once,CAWSVSDGYTF,TGTGCCTGGAGTGTGAGTGATGGCTACACCTTC
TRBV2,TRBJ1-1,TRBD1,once,CASSLDRDLTEAFF,TGTGCCAGCAGTCTAGACAGGGATCTCACTGAAGCTTTCTTT
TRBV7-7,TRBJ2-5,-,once,CASSLGGGKETQYF,TGTGCCAGCAGCTTAGGCGGAGGGAAAGAGACCCAGTACTTC
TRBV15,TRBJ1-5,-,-,CATSFERTVAPQPQHF,TGTGCCACCAGCTTTGAGCGAACGGTAGCTCCTCAGCCCCAGCATTTT
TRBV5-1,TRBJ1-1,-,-,CASSSRGWDTEAFF,TGCGCCAGCAGCTCTCGGGGTTGGGACACTGAAGCTTTCTTT
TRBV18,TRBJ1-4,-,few,CASSSPETGVEKLFF,TGTGCCAGCTCAAGTCCTGAGACAGGCGTTGAAAAACTGTTTTTT
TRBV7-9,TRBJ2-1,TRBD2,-,CASSPRERTSGVHNEQFF,TGTGCCAGCAGCCCACGCGAACGGACTAGCGGGGTCCACAATGAGCAGTTCTTC
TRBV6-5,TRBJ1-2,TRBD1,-,CASSYSGQGYGYTF,TGTGCCAGCAGTTACTCCGGACAGGGCTATGGCTACACCTTC
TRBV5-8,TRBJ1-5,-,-,CASSPWTATWTDSNQPQHF,TGTGCCAGCAGCCCCTGGACAGCTACCTGGACGGATAGCAATCAGCCCCAGCATTTT
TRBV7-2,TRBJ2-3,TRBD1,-,CASSRTGGTDTQYF,TGTGCCAGCAGCCGGACAGGGGGCACAGATACGCAGTATTTT
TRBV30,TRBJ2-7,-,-,CAWGRLGTSYEQYF,TGTGCCTGGGGGAGATTAGGGACTTCCTACGAGCAGTACTTC
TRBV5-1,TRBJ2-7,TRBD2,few,CASSLGLAGGQQYF,TGCGCCAGCAGCCTGGGACTAGCGGGAGGCCAGCAGTACTTC
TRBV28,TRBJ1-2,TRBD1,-,CASSPGTGVYGYTF,TGTGCCAGCAGCCCCGGGACAGGGGTGTACGGCTACACCTTC
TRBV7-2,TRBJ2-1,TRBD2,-,CASSPTSGRYNEQFF,TGTGCCAGCAGTCCGACTAGCGGGAGGTACAATGAGCAGTTCTTC
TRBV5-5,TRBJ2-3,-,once,CASSLSAGSSTDTQYF,TGTGCCAGCAGCTTGTCCGCGGGGTCCAGCACAGATACGCAGTATTTT
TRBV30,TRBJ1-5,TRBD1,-,CAWSVPLTGGGNQPQHF,TGTGCCTGGAGTGTACCCTTAACAGGGGGAGGCAATCAGCCCCAGCATTTT
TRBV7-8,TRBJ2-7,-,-,CAAGASTYEQYF,TGTGCTGCGGGCGCTAGCACCTACGAGCAGTACTTC
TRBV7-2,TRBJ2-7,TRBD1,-,CASSLARDRDYEQYF,TGTGCCAGCAGCTTAGCCCGGGACAGAGATTACGAGCAGTACTTC
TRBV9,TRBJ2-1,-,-,CASSVGPEHSSYNEQFF,TGTGCCAGCAGCGTAGGGCCGGAACACTCCTCCTACAATGAGCAGTTCTTC
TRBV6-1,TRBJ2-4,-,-,CASSEPQRQYF,TGTGCCAGCAGTGAACCGCAGCGGCAGTACTTC
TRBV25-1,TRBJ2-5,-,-,CASGVGDQETQYF,TGTGCCAGCGGAGTGGGAGATCAGGAGACCCAGTACTTC
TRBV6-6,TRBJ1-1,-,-,CASSNMNTEAFF,TGTGCCAGCAGTAATATGAACACTGAAGCTTTCTTT
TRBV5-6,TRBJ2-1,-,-,CASGGEGYEQFF,TGTGCCAGCGGGGGCGAGGGGTATGAGCAGTTCTTC
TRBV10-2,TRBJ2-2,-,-,CASSVAGELFF,TGCGCCAGCAGCGTGGCCGGGGAGCTGTTTTTT
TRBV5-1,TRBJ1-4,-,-,CASSSGGGAGYEKLFF,TGCGCCAGCAGCTCCGGCGGGGGGGCTGGTTATGAAAAACTGTTTTTT
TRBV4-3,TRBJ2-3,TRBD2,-,CASSRNRGLAGASTDTQYF,TGCGCCAGCAGCCGGAACCGGGGACTAGCGGGGGCTAGCACAGATACGCAGTATTTT
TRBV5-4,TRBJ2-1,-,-,CASSLPTSNEQFF,TGTGCCAGCAGCTTGCCCACTTCCAATGAGCAGTTCTTC
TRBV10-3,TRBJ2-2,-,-,CAISLFSRVPKEPNTGELFF,TGTGCCATCAGCCTCTTCTCCAGGGTCCCCAAAGAACCGAACACCGGGGAGCTGTTTTTT
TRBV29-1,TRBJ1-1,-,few,CSVDDPGTEAFF,TGCAGCGTTGACGACCCGGGCACTGAAGCTTTCTTT
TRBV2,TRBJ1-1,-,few,CASNYQLGAEAFF,TGTGCCAGCAATTATCAACTCGGCGCTGAAGCTTTCTTT
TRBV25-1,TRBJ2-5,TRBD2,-,CASSDGRRGEETQYF,TGTGCCAGCAGTGATGGTCGGCGGGGGGAAGAGACCCAGTACTTC
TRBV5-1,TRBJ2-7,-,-,CASSLSSPGLGEQYF,TGCGCCAGCAGCTTGTCGTCCCCGGGGCTGGGGGAGCAGTACTTC